This T cell receptor (beta chain) came from a study of blood T cell repertoires in COVID-19. Study background: The United States, Italy and Spain were the sources of the acute and convalescent COVID-19 samples. Sources were T cells, B-cell-depleted T cells, or PBMCs; the material itself was cDNA or gDNA.

Authors' processing steps: Using reference gene primer amplification, nucleated cell counts were estimated. TCRdb's table, derived via immunoSEQ multiplex PCR, lists solely in-frame clones and lacks some. V and J calls and clone size come straight from that table; D and trimming were deduced from the DNA. The repertoire has about 170,000 clones, approximately 82% of them found once; the top ten carry around a fifth. Losses at the gene ends were 4 bases for V and 7 bases for J; bases not matched to a gene: 5. Germline V gives CDR1 SGHRS, CDR2 YFSETQ. The CDR3 sequence is 13 residues long. This rearrangement joins TRBV5-1 to TRBJ1-3; 7 nucleotides match TRBD1. Sequencing used peripheral blood. This TCR came from a woman between 65 and 79 years old who had recovered from COVID-19. This CDR3 reads CASSRDRANTIYF. CDR3 coding DNA: TGCGCCAGCAGCCGGGACAGAGCGAACACCATATATTTT.